A selection of T cell receptor beta chains follows, all from one sample in a study of shared clonotypes between healthy human individuals. Sequencing used immunoSEQ multiplex PCR; TCRdb keeps in-frame clones, though not all of them. The repertoire holds millions of clones, with around 96% as singletons. Sequencing was carried out using naive CD8+ T cells sorted from blood. All receptors derive from a man between 18 and 35 years old in good health. Both conserved end residues are part of each CDR3. Each record gives: J gene, clone size, D gene, V gene, CDR3 DNA, CDR3 protein. The D gene is left open where the match is weak. Size is stated for part of the rows, as once, few or many counts, or as a class when the clone is expanded.

J: TRBJ2-7
size: NA
D: TRBD1
V: TRBV6-1
DNA: TGTGCCAGCAGTGGGGACAGGGGATACTACGAGCAGTACTTC
CDR3: CASSGDRGYYEQYF

J: TRBJ2-7
size: NA
D: TRBD1
V: TRBV10-3
DNA: TGTGCCATCAGTGCCGAGACAGGGAAGGCCCCCTACGAGCAGTACTTC
CDR3: CAISAETGKAPYEQYF

J: TRBJ1-1
size: NA
D: NA
V: TRBV28
DNA: TGTGCCAGCAGTTTATCGGGGGTGGGTAGGACTGAAGCTTTCTTT
CDR3: CASSLSGVGRTEAFF

J: TRBJ2-5
size: NA
D: NA
V: TRBV5-6
DNA: TGTGCCAGCAGCTTGGCCGGGGGGCTGGAGACCCAGTACTTC
CDR3: CASSLAGGLETQYF

J: TRBJ2-5
size: NA
D: TRBD1
V: TRBV10-3
DNA: TGTGCCATCAGTGAATTCGGGACAGGGGAAAAAGAGACCCAGTACTTC
CDR3: CAISEFGTGEKETQYF

J: TRBJ2-7
size: NA
D: NA
V: TRBV4-3
DNA: TGCGCCAGCAGCCAAGAACCAGGGGACGAGCAGTACTTC
CDR3: CASSQEPGDEQYF

J: TRBJ2-7
size: NA
D: NA
V: TRBV11-3
DNA: TGTGCCAGCAGCTTCGGGAGCTCCTACGAGCAGTACTTC
CDR3: CASSFGSSYEQYF

J: TRBJ1-3
size: NA
D: NA
V: TRBV5-1
DNA: TGCGCCAGCAGCTTGGGACAGGGAAACACCATATATTTT
CDR3: CASSLGQGNTIYF

J: TRBJ2-7
size: NA
D: NA
V: TRBV13
DNA: TGTGCCAGCAGCTCCTTGACTCCCGGGGGATCCTACGAGCAGTACTTC
CDR3: CASSSLTPGGSYEQYF

J: TRBJ2-7
size: NA
D: NA
V: TRBV11-2
DNA: TGTGCCAGCAGCCCGGGTCTCTCCTACGAGCAGTACTTC
CDR3: CASSPGLSYEQYF

J: TRBJ2-1
size: once
D: NA
V: TRBV29-1
DNA: TGCAGCGCCTCCTCAACTAGACGGGATGAGCAGTTCTTC
CDR3: CSASSTRRDEQFF

J: TRBJ2-1
size: NA
D: TRBD2
V: TRBV7-9
DNA: TGTGCCAGCAGCTTAGCGTCCCTAGCGGGGTACAATGAGCAGTTCTTC
CDR3: CASSLASLAGYNEQFF

J: TRBJ2-2
size: NA
D: NA
V: TRBV27
DNA: TGTGCCAGCAGTCCGGTCGCAGCGACGACCGGGGAGCTGTTTTTT
CDR3: CASSPVAATTGELFF

J: TRBJ1-2
size: NA
D: NA
V: TRBV25-1
DNA: TGTGCCAGCAGTGAATTCCGGGGGGCGGATGGCTACACCTTC
CDR3: CASSEFRGADGYTF

J: TRBJ1-6
size: NA
D: NA
V: TRBV27
DNA: TGTGCCAGCAGTCCCCGGCAGGGTACGGAGTCACCCCTCCACTTT
CDR3: CASSPRQGTESPLHF

J: TRBJ2-5
size: NA
D: NA
V: TRBV27
DNA: TGTGCCAGCAGTTTTAGAGGCCCGTACCAAGAGACCCAGTACTTC
CDR3: CASSFRGPYQETQYF

J: TRBJ2-2
size: NA
D: NA
V: TRBV7-2
DNA: TGTGCCAGCAGCTGGGGCCCCTTAACCGGGGAGCTGTTTTTT
CDR3: CASSWGPLTGELFF

J: TRBJ2-2
size: NA
D: NA
V: TRBV6-4
DNA: TGTGCCAGCAGTGACAGCAAACTAATTAACACCGGGGAGCTGTTTTTT
CDR3: CASSDSKLINTGELFF

J: TRBJ2-1
size: NA
D: TRBD2
V: TRBV5-1
DNA: TGCGCCAGCAGCTGGGGCCTTCTAGCGGGGAAAAGCTACAATGAGCAGTTCTTC
CDR3: CASSWGLLAGKSYNEQFF

J: TRBJ2-1
size: NA
D: NA
V: TRBV6-4
DNA: TGTGCCAGCAGTGAAAGGTTCAGCTCCTACAATGAGCAGTTCTTC
CDR3: CASSERFSSYNEQFF

J: TRBJ2-1
size: NA
D: NA
V: TRBV9
DNA: TGTGCCAGCAGCGTAGGTGGAGGGCTTAGCTCCTACAATGAGCAGTTCTTC
CDR3: CASSVGGGLSSYNEQFF

J: TRBJ2-1
size: NA
D: TRBD2
V: TRBV4-2
DNA: TGTGCCAGCAGCCACAGCGTGCTAGCGGGGGAGCAGTTCTTC
CDR3: CASSHSVLAGEQFF

J: TRBJ1-2
size: NA
D: NA
V: TRBV30
DNA: TGTGCCTGGAGTGTGACTACACAGGTCGAAGGCTACACCTTC
CDR3: CAWSVTTQVEGYTF

J: TRBJ1-1
size: NA
D: TRBD1
V: TRBV7-9
DNA: TGTGCCAGCAGCTCAGACAGGGAACTCATGAACACTGAAGCTTTCTTT
CDR3: CASSSDRELMNTEAFF

J: TRBJ2-5
size: NA
D: TRBD2
V: TRBV5-1
DNA: TGCGCCAGCAGCTATCCCTTGGGACTAGCGGGAATGGAGACCCAGTACTTC
CDR3: CASSYPLGLAGMETQYF

J: TRBJ1-1
size: NA
D: NA
V: TRBV7-9
DNA: TGTGCCAGCAGCGCAACAGGGAACACTGAAGCTTTCTTT
CDR3: CASSATGNTEAFF

J: TRBJ2-3
size: NA
D: NA
V: TRBV7-9
DNA: TGTGCCAGCAGTGTCTTAGAGGGTCCTAGCACAGATACGCAGTATTTT
CDR3: CASSVLEGPSTDTQYF

J: TRBJ2-1
size: NA
D: TRBD2
V: TRBV27
DNA: TGTGCCAGCAGTTTCGTGACTAGCGGGAACAATGAGCAGTTCTTC
CDR3: CASSFVTSGNNEQFF

J: TRBJ2-1
size: NA
D: NA
V: TRBV4-3
DNA: TGCGCCAGCAGCCAAGGGCGGGACTACAATGAGCAGTTCTTC
CDR3: CASSQGRDYNEQFF

J: TRBJ1-1
size: NA
D: NA
V: TRBV7-9
DNA: TGTGCCAGCAGCCCCCCTCCTGGGGCAACTATGAACACTGAAGCTTTCTTT
CDR3: CASSPPPGATMNTEAFF